This T cell receptor (beta chain) came from a study of cytomegalovirus exposure and HLA in healthy donors. This CDR3 has 20 amino acids. The primer mix had 60 Vbeta and 13 Jbeta primers. Some clones are missing from TCRdb's copy, which holds only in-frame ones; the method was immunoSEQ multiplex PCR. The top ten clones hold around 3% of a sample with fewer than 120,000 clones, 65% to 80% of them seen once. This chain connects TRBV21-1 to TRBJ2-5; TRBD1 is taken as the D call from the table, unchecked against the DNA. TRBV21-1 is flagged as a pseudogene. This receptor was identified in an older woman in good health and CMV-seropositive. Input material: PBMCs. In nucleotides, the CDR3 is TGTGCCAGCAGCAAAGGAGGCGGGACAGGGGTCATGATTTGGGGGGAGACCCAGTACTTC. Translating it yields CASSKGGGTGVMIWGETQYF.